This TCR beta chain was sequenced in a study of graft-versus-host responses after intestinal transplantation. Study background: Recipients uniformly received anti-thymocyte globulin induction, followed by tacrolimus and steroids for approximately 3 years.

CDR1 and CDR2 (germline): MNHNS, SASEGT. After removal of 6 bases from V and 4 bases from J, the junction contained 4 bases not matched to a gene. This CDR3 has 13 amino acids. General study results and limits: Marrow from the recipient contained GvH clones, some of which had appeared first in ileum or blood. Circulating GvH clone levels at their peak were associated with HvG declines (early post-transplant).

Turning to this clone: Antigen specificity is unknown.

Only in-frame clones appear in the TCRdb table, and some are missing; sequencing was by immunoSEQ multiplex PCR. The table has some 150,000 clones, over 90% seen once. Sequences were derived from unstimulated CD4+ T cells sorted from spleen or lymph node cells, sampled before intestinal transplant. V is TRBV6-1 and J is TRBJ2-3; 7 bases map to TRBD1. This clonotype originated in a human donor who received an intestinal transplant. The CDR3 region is CASRKTGPDTQYF. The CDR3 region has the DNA TGTGCCAGCAGGAAGACAGGGCCAGATACGCAGTATTTT.